This T cell receptor beta chain originates from a study of shared T cell receptors in the human thymus. Repertoires were generated with immunoSEQ multiplex PCR, while TCRdb's copy carries only in-frame clones and drops some. This sample has 500,000 to 850,000 clones, with more than 75% found just once. CDR3 size: 16 residues. After removal of 4 bases from V and 6 bases from J, the junction contained 7 bases not matched to a gene. Germline values: CDR1 SGHNT, CDR2 YYREEE (reference sequence). The data also belong to a second study, concerning human thymus T cells.

This chain joins TRBV5-4 and TRBJ2-3; 14 bases are a match to TRBD2. The source is a boy in the first two years of life with a congenital heart defect. Sequences were obtained from thymocytes. CDR3 DNA: TGTGCCAGCAGCCTGACTAGCGGGGGGGCCACCGATACGCAGTATTTT. Translated, it gives CASSLTSGGATDTQYF.